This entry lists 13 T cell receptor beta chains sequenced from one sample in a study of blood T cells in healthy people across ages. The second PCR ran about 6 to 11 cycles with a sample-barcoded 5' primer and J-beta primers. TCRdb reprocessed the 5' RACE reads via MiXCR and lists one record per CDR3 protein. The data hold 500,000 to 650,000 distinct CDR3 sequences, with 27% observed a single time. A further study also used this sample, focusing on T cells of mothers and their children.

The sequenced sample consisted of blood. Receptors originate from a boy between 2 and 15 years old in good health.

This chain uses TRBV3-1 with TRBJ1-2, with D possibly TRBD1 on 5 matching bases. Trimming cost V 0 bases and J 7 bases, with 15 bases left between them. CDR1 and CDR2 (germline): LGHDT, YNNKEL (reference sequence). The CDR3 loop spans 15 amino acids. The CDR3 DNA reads TGTGCCAGCAGCCAAGAGCATTACAGGCGGGGTGGCTACACCTTC. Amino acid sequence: CASSQEHYRRGGYTF.

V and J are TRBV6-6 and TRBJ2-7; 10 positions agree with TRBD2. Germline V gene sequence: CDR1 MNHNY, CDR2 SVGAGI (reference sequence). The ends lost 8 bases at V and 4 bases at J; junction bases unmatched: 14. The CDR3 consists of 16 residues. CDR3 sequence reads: CASRLAGETHGYEQYF. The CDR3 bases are TGTGCCAGCCGGCTAGCGGGAGAAACCCACGGGTACGAGCAGTACTTC.

The CDR3 sequence is CASSQEGANEKLFF. Written as DNA, the CDR3 is TGTGCCAGCAGTCAGGAGGGGGCAAATGAAAAACTGTTTTTT. The V call is TRBV27, the J call TRBJ1-4, with 7 nucleotides matching TRBD1. Trimming removed 5 bases from V and 5 bases from J; junction bases left unmatched: 5. The CDR3 has 14 residues. The V gene's germline CDR1 is MNHEY and CDR2 SMNVEV (reference sequence). Combining the CDR3 with reference TRBV27 and TRBJ1-4 gives the whole variable domain EAQVTQNPRYLITVTGKKLTVTCSQNMNHEYMSWYRQDPGLGLRQIYYSMNVEVTDKGDVPEGYKVSRKEKRNFPLILESPSPNQTSLYFCASSQEGANEKLFFGSGTQLSVL.

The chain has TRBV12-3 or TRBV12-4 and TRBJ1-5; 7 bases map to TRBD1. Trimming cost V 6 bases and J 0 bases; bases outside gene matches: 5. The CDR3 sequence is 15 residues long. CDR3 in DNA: TGTGCCAGCAGGATGAACAGGGGTAGCAATCAGCCCCAGCATTTT. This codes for CASRMNRGSNQPQHF.

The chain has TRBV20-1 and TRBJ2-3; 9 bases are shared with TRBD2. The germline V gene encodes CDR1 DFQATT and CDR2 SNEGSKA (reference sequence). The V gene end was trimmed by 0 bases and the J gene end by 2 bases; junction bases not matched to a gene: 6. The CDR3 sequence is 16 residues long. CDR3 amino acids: CSARDRLAGNTDTQYF. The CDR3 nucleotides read TGCAGTGCTAGAGATAGGCTAGCGGGGAACACAGATACGCAGTATTTT.

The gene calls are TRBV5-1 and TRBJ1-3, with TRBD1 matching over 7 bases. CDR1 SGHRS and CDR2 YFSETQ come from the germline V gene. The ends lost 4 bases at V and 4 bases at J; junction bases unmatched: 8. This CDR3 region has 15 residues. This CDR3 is CASSRSNRGGNTIYF. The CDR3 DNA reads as TGCGCCAGCAGCCGTTCTAACAGGGGAGGAAACACCATATATTTT.

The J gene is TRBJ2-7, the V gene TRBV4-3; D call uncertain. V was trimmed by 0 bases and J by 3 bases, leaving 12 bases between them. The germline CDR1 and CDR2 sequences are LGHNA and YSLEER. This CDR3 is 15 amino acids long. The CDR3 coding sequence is TGCGCCAGCAGCCAAGAGTGGATGGGGAACTACGAGCAGTACTTC. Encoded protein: CASSQEWMGNYEQYF.

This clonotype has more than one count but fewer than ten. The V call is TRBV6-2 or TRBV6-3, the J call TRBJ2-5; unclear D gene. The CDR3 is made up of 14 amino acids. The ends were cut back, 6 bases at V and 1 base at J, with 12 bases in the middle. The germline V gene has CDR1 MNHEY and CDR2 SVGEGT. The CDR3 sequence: CASRTRRTQETQYF. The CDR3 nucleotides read TGTGCCAGCAGAACCCGACGGACCCAAGAGACCCAGTACTTC.

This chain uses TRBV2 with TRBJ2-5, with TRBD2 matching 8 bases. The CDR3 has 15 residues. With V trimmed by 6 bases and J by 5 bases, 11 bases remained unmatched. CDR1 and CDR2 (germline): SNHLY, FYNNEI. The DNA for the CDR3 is TGTGCCAGCAGCCCCGGGGGGGCCGAGTTGGAGACCCAGTACTTC. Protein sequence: CASSPGGAELETQYF.

The CDR3 sequence is CASLRTSGRGRYNEQFF. CDR3 bases: TGTGCCAGCCTTCGGACTAGCGGGAGGGGTCGGTACAATGAGCAGTTCTTC. This chain uses TRBV28 with TRBJ2-5; 15 bases agree with TRBD2. Near its end, the DNA agrees better with TRBJ2-1, so the J call may be wrong. There are 17 residues in the CDR3. CDR1 and CDR2 from the germline V gene are MDHEN and SYDVKM.

The CDR3, as DNA: TGCAGCGGAAACCGGGGAGCCACTGAAGCTTTCTTT. Residues: CSGNRGATEAFF. This chain links TRBV29-1 with TRBJ1-1; no definite D call. Trimming stripped 7 bases from V and 4 bases from J, with 13 bases between. The CDR3 totals 12 residues. Germline loops: CDR1 SQVTM, CDR2 ANQGSEA.

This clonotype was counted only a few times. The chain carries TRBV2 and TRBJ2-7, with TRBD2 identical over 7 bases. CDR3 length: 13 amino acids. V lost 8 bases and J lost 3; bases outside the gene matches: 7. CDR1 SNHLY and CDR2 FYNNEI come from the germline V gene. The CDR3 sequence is CASGLVRDYEQYF. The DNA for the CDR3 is TGTGCCAGCGGACTAGTCAGGGACTACGAGCAGTACTTC.

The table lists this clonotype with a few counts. Here the CDR3 DNA reads TGTGCCAGCAGCTTTTCGGGGGCGCGTGAGACCCAGTACTTC. It translates to CASSFSGARETQYF. The rearrangement uses TRBV7-9 and TRBJ2-1; either TRBD1 or TRBD2 may supply D (6 bases each). The J call is doubtful: the DNA matches TRBJ2-5 better. From germline, CDR1 is SEHNR and CDR2 FQNEAQ (reference sequence). This CDR3 spans 14 amino acids.